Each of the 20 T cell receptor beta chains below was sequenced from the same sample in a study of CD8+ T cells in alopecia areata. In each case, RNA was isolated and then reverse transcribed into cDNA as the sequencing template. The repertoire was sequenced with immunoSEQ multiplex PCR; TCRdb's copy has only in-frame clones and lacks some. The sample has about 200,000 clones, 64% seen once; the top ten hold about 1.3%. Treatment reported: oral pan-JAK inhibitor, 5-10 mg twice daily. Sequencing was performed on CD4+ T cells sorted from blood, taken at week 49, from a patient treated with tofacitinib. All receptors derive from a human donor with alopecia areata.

The CDR3 DNA follows: TGTGCCAGCAGCTTAGGTGGCGGGGGGCCCGGTGCGGGTGAGCAGTTCTTC. Amino acid sequence: CASSLGGGGPGAGEQFF. V is TRBV7-9 and J is TRBJ2-1; 8 bases match TRBD2. Germline CDR1 is SEHNR and CDR2 is FQNEAQ (reference sequence). The length of the CDR3 is 17 residues. V trimming: 1 base; J trimming: 9 bases; junction bases outside the gene matches: 14.

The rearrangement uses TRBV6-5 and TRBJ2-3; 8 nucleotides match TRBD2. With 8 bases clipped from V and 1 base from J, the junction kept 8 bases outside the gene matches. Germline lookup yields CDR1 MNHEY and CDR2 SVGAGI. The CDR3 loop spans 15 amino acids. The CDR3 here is CASSAGGLRTDTQYF. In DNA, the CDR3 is TGTGCCAGCTCGGCGGGGGGCCTCCGCACAGATACGCAGTATTTT.

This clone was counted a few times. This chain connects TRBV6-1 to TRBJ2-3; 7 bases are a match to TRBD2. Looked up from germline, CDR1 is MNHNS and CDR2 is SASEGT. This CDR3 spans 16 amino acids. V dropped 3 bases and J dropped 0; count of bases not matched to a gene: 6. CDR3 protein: CASSDTRGSSTDTQYF. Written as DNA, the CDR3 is TGTGCCAGCAGTGATACGCGGGGGTCTAGCACAGATACGCAGTATTTT.

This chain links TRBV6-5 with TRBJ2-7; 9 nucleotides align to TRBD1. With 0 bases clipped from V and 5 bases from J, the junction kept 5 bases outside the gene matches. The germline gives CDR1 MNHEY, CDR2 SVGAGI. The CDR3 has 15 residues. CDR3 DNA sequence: TGTGCCAGCAGTTACTCTCGGGACAGGGTCCACGAGCAGTACTTC. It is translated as CASSYSRDRVHEQYF.

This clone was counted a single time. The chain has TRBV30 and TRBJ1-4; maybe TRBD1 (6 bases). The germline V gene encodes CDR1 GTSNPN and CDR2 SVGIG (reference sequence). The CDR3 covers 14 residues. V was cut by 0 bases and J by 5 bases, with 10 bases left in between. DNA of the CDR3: TGTGCCTGGAGTGTACAACAGGGAAATGAAAAACTGTTTTTT. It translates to CAWSVQQGNEKLFF.

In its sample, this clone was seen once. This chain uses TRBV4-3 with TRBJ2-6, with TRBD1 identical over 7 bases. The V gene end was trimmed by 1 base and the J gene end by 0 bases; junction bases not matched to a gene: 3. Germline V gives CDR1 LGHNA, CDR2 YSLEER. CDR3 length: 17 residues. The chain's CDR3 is CASSQGTGLSGANVLTF. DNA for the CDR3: TGCGCCAGCAGCCAAGGGACAGGCCTCTCTGGGGCCAACGTCCTGACTTTC.

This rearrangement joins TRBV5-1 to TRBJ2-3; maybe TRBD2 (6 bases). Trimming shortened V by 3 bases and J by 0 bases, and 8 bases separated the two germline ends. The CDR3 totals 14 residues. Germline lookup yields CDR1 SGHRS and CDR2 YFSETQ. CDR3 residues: CASSSGTSTDTQYF. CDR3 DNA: TGCGCCAGCAGCTCGGGGACTAGCACAGATACGCAGTATTTT.

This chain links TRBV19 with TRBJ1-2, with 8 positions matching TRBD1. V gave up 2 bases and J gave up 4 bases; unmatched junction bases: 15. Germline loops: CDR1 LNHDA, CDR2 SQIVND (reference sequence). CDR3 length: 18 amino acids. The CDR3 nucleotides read TGTGCCAGTAGTATAACGGGCCGTGCAGGGGGCGCCCTCTATGGCTACACCTTC. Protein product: CASSITGRAGGALYGYTF.

The CDR3, as DNA: TGCAGCGTAGTAAGACAGCTCAAGAACACTGAAGCTTTCTTT. Translating it yields CSVVRQLKNTEAFF. The J gene is TRBJ1-1, the V gene TRBV29-1; TRBD1 is a possible D gene (5 bases). Deletions cut 6 bases from V and 1 base from J, with 15 bases between. The CDR3 is made up of 14 amino acids. Germline loops: CDR1 SQVTM, CDR2 ANQGSEA. The whole variable domain, filled in from reference TRBV29-1 and TRBJ1-1, reads SAVISQKPSRDICQRGTSLTIQCQVDSQVTMMFWYRQQPGQSLTLIATANQGSEATYESGFVIDKFPISRPNLTFSTLTVSNMSPEDSSIYLCSVVRQLKNTEAFFGQGTRLTVV.

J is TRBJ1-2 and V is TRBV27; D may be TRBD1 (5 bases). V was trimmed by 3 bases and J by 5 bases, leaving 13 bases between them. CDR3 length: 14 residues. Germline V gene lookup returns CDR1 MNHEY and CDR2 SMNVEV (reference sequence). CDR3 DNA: TGTGCCAGCAGTTTGCGGCAGGGTGGGTATGGCTACACCTTC. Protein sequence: CASSLRQGGYGYTF.

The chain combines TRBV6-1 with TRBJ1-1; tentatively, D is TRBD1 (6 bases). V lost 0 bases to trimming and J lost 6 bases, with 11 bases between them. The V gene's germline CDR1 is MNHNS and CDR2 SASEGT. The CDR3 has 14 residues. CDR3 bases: TGTGCCAGCAGTGAAGCGCGACAGGCCGCTGAAGCTTTCTTT. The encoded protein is CASSEARQAAEAFF.

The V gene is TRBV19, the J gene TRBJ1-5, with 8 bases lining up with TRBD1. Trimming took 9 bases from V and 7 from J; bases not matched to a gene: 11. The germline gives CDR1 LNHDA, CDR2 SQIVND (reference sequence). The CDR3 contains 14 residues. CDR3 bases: TGTGCCAGCCTTAAGGACAGGGAGGGCCAGCCCCAGCATTTT. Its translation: CASLKDREGQPQHF.

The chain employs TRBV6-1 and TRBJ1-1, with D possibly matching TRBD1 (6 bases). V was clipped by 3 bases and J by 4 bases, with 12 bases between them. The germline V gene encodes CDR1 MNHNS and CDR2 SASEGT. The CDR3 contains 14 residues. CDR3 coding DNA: TGTGCCAGCAGTGACAGACAGGTCCCCACTGAAGCTTTCTTT. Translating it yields CASSDRQVPTEAFF.

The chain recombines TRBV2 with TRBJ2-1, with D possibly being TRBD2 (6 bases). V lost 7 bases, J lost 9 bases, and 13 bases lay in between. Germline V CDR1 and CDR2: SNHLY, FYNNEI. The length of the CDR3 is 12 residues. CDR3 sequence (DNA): TGTGCCAGCACCAAAACGGGGGTTGAGCAGTTCTTC. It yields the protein CASTKTGVEQFF.

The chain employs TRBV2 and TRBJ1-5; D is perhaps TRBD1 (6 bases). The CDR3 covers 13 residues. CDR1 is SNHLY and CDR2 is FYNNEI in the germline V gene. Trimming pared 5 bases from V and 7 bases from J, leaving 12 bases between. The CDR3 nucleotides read TGTGCCAGCAGTCTACAGGGTAGACAGCCCCAGCATTTT. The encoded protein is CASSLQGRQPQHF.

The CDR3 is CASSPPAGGQETQYF. The CDR3 region has the DNA TGTGCCAGCTCACCTCCAGCGGGGGGTCAAGAGACCCAGTACTTC. The V and J genes are TRBV18 and TRBJ2-5; 9 positions match TRBD2. CDR3 length equals 15 residues. Germline V gene lookup returns CDR1 KGHSH and CDR2 LQKENI. The V gene end was trimmed by 3 bases and the J gene end by 2 bases; junction bases not matched to a gene: 4.

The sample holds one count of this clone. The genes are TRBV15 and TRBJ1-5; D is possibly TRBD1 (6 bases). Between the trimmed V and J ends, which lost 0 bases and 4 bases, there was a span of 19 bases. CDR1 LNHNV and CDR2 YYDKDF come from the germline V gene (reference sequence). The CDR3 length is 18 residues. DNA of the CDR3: TGTGCCACCAGCAGAGAAGGGGGGTGGGAGGCTGAGAATCAGCCCCAGCATTTT. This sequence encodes CATSREGGWEAENQPQHF.

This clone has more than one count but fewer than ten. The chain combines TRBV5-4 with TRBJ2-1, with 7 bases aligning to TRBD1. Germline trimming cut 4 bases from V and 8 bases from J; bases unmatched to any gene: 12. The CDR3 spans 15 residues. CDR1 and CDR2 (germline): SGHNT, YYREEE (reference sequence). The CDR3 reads CASSRPGQAGDEQFF. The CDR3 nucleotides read TGTGCCAGCAGCCGACCCGGACAGGCTGGCGATGAGCAGTTCTTC.

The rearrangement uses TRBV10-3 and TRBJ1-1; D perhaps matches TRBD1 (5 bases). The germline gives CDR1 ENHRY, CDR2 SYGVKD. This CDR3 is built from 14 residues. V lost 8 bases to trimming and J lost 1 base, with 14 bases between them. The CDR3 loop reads CAIRQGTGNTEAFF. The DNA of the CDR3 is TGTGCCATCCGGCAGGGCACCGGGAACACTGAAGCTTTCTTT.

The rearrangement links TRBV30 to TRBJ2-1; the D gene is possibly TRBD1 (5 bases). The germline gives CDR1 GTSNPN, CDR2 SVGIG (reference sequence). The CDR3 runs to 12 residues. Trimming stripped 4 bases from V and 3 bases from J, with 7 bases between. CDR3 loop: CAWTQGYNEQFF. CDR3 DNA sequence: TGTGCCTGGACCCAGGGCTACAATGAGCAGTTCTTC. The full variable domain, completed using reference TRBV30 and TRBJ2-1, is SQTIHQWPATLVQPVGSPLSLECTVEGTSNPNLYWYRQAAGRGLQLLFYSVGIGQISSEVPQNLSASRPQDRQFILSSKKLLLSDSGFYLCAWTQGYNEQFFGPGTRLTVL.